The 27 T cell receptor beta chains below were found in one sample sequenced in a study of shared clonotypes between healthy human individuals. CD8 cells regarded as naive lacked CD45RO, were positively chosen for CCR7, and omitted terminally differentiated effector memory CD45RA+ cells. Profiled with immunoSEQ multiplex PCR; TCRdb holds only in-frame clones, not every one. The sample includes about 2.1 million clones, over 85% seen only once; the top ten take over 1.5%. Sequencing was done on a sample of naive CD8+ T cells from PBMCs. These receptors were obtained from a man younger than 35 in good health. Some clones in this sample may be carry-over from other donors' samples.

This chain uses TRBV29-1 with TRBJ2-5; possibly TRBD1 or TRBD2 for D (5 bases each). Per germline, CDR1 SQVTM and CDR2 ANQGSEA. The ends were cut back, 6 bases at V and 4 bases at J, with 24 bases in the middle. The CDR3 loop spans 16 amino acids. DNA of the CDR3: TGCAGCGTCAGTATGACCGGGACCCCGGGGATAGAGACCCAGTACTTC. It is translated as CSVSMTGTPGIETQYF.

The chain employs TRBV27 and TRBJ2-1, with TRBD1 as a possible D gene (7 bases). The germline CDR1 and CDR2 sequences are MNHEY and SMNVEV (reference sequence). This CDR3 has 16 residues. The germline V and J ends were trimmed by 6 bases and 2 bases, with 17 bases remaining between them. The CDR3 loop reads CASSFPRGDTYNEQFF. The CDR3 DNA is TGTGCCAGCAGCTTCCCCAGGGGGGATACCTACAATGAGCAGTTCTTC.

The V call is TRBV7-9, the J call TRBJ1-4; TRBD1 agrees at 11 bases. This CDR3 region has 18 residues. Germline V lookup: CDR1 SEHNR, CDR2 FQNEAQ (reference sequence). Trimming at V came to 0 bases and at J to 10 bases, leaving 13 bases not matched to a gene. CDR3 sequence: CASSLAWGQGEKKGKLFF. The CDR3 DNA is TGTGCCAGCAGCTTAGCGTGGGGACAGGGGGAAAAGAAAGGAAAACTGTTTTTT.

CDR3 nucleotide sequence: TGTGCCAGTAGTCCTATCGATCAGGGTGGGGATCAGCCCCAGCATTTT. Translation gives CASSPIDQGGDQPQHF. J is TRBJ1-5 and V is TRBV19, with D perhaps matching TRBD1 (5 bases). The CDR3 is 16 residues long. Germline V gene lookup returns CDR1 LNHDA and CDR2 SQIVND (reference sequence). The ends were cut back, 5 bases at V and 5 bases at J, with 19 bases in the middle.

The chain employs TRBV27 and TRBJ2-3, with TRBD2 matching 14 bases. Germline V lookup: CDR1 MNHEY, CDR2 SMNVEV (reference sequence). With V trimmed by 4 bases and J by 4 bases, 7 bases remained unmatched. The CDR3 is 17 residues long. The CDR3 loop reads CASSYSGLAGDSDTQYF. As DNA, the CDR3 is TGTGCCAGCAGTTACTCGGGACTAGCGGGAGACTCAGATACGCAGTATTTT.

The chain joins TRBV19 to TRBJ2-4; 12 bases are a match to TRBD2. CDR3 length: 18 amino acids. The germline gives CDR1 LNHDA, CDR2 SQIVND (reference sequence). The V gene end was trimmed by 5 bases and the J gene end by 7 bases; junction bases not matched to a gene: 15. CDR3 coding DNA: TGTGCCAGTAGTGTACTAGCGGGAGGCCCCGGGGATACGAACATTCAGTACTTC. Translating gives CASSVLAGGPGDTNIQYF.

The chain has TRBV6-5 and TRBJ1-1; a possible D gene is TRBD1 (5 bases). This CDR3 comprises 14 residues. CDR1 and CDR2 from the germline V gene are MNHEY and SVGAGI. The ends were cut back, 2 bases at V and 4 bases at J, with 11 bases in the middle. CDR3 sequence reads: CASSYGSGGTEAFF. The CDR3 DNA reads TGTGCCAGCAGTTACGGAAGCGGGGGCACTGAAGCTTTCTTT.

The table lists this clone with a few counts. Other DNA sequences in the same sample also yield this CDR3. V is TRBV29-1 and J is TRBJ1-1; the match to TRBD1 covers 8 bases. The V gene's germline CDR1 is SQVTM and CDR2 ANQGSEA. V lost 6 bases and J lost 1; bases outside the gene matches: 1. The CDR3 is made up of 12 amino acids. The CDR3 sequence is CSVTGGNTEAFF. CDR3 sequence (DNA): TGCAGCGTAACAGGGGGGAACACTGAAGCTTTCTTT.

This chain connects TRBV28 to TRBJ2-7; D unresolved. The CDR3 loop spans 13 amino acids. V lost 5 bases and J lost 1, with 9 bases in between. The V gene's germline CDR1 is MDHEN and CDR2 SYDVKM. The CDR3 DNA sequence: TGTGCCAGCAGTCCGACTCAATCCTACGAGCAGTACTTC. Its protein is CASSPTQSYEQYF.

This clone was seen once. The same CDR3 can be traced to other DNA sequences in this sample. The chain couples TRBV6-1 to TRBJ1-5; possible D gene TRBD1, 6 bases. CDR3 size: 13 residues. Trimming pared 4 bases from V and 4 bases from J, leaving 8 bases between. Per the germline V gene, CDR1 is MNHNS and CDR2 is SASEGT. The CDR3 nucleotides read TGTGCCAGCAGTGGGACAGTTAATCAGCCCCAGCATTTT. The encoded protein is CASSGTVNQPQHF.

This rearrangement joins TRBV5-1 to TRBJ2-1; no definite D call. Trimming stripped 4 bases from V and 7 bases from J, with 9 bases between. CDR1 SGHRS and CDR2 YFSETQ come from the germline V gene. CDR3 size: 12 residues. The CDR3 here is CASSLGWNEQFF. The CDR3 DNA reads TGCGCCAGCAGCCTCGGGTGGAATGAGCAGTTCTTC.

DNA of the CDR3: TGTGCCAGCAGTTTGGGGAGGGGGAAAGATACGCAGTATTTT. It is translated as CASSLGRGKDTQYF. V gene TRBV27 combines with J gene TRBJ2-3, with D possibly TRBD2 on 7 matching bases. Germline assignment: CDR1 MNHEY and CDR2 SMNVEV (reference sequence). The CDR3 loop spans 14 amino acids. Trimming removed 3 bases from V and 5 bases from J, with 12 bases in between.

This chain links TRBV27 with TRBJ2-5; 15 bases match TRBD2. Germline V lookup: CDR1 MNHEY, CDR2 SMNVEV (reference sequence). V trimming: 6 bases; J trimming: 5 bases; junction bases outside the gene matches: 7. CDR3 length: 16 amino acids. CDR3 nucleotide sequence: TGTGCCAGCAGCCCCTATGGACTAGCGGGAGGGGAGACCCAGTACTTC. Encoded protein: CASSPYGLAGGETQYF.

The chain carries TRBV5-1 and TRBJ2-7; possibly TRBD1 for D (6 bases). CDR1 is SGHRS, CDR2 YFSETQ, per germline. This CDR3 has 15 amino acids. The V end lost 0 bases, the J end lost 4 bases, and 14 bases lay between the germline ends. The chain's CDR3 is CASSLGRGFSYEQYF. As DNA, the CDR3 is TGCGCCAGCAGCTTGGGCAGGGGTTTTTCATACGAGCAGTACTTC.

The rearrangement joins TRBV6-1 to TRBJ2-7; possible D gene TRBD2, 6 bases. The germline V gene has CDR1 MNHNS and CDR2 SASEGT. The CDR3 is 15 amino acids. Trimming took 3 bases from V and 3 from J, leaving 15 bases between them. CDR3 DNA sequence: TGTGCCAGCAGTGAGGGTAGCGGAAAAATCTACGAGCAGTACTTC. This gives the protein CASSEGSGKIYEQYF.

V is TRBV15 and J is TRBJ2-3, with D hard to call. Germline V gene lookup returns CDR1 LNHNV and CDR2 YYDKDF (reference sequence). This CDR3 region has 15 residues. Trimming pared 0 bases from V and 0 bases from J, leaving 7 bases between. CDR3 sequence (DNA): TGTGCCACCAGCAGAGACAGTTTTAGCACAGATACGCAGTATTTT. It is translated as CATSRDSFSTDTQYF.

The chain is built from TRBV2 and TRBJ1-5; 7 bases map to TRBD1. Germline V gives CDR1 SNHLY, CDR2 FYNNEI. Germline trimming cut 6 bases from V and 1 base from J; bases unmatched to any gene: 6. The CDR3 is made up of 15 amino acids. The CDR3 spells CASRGGGGSNQPQHF. CDR3 in DNA: TGTGCCAGCAGGGGAGGGGGCGGAAGCAATCAGCCCCAGCATTTT.

The chain uses TRBV19 and TRBJ2-6; 11 bases are shared with TRBD1. Per germline, CDR1 LNHDA and CDR2 SQIVND (reference sequence). CDR3 length: 20 amino acids. The J segment lost 2 bases and the V segment lost 8 bases, leaving 17 bases of the junction unmatched. The CDR3 loop is CASSKRRVGQGAPGANVLTF. The CDR3 DNA reads as TGTGCCAGTTCTAAGCGACGGGTCGGACAGGGGGCGCCTGGGGCCAACGTCCTGACTTTC.

The genes are TRBV4-1 and TRBJ1-3, with D perhaps TRBD1 (6 bases). The ends were cut back, 3 bases at V and 2 bases at J, with 8 bases in the middle. In germline, CDR1 is MGHRA, CDR2 YSYEKL. CDR3 length: 14 amino acids. CDR3 protein: CASSHTGTGNTIYF. CDR3 nucleotide sequence: TGCGCCAGCAGCCATACAGGGACTGGAAACACCATATATTTT.

The chain couples TRBV11-2 to TRBJ2-2; TRBD1 matches 12 bases. Germline CDR1 reads SGHAT; CDR2 reads FQNNGV. The CDR3 extends over 16 amino acids. Losses at the gene ends were 5 bases for V and 10 bases for J; bases not matched to a gene: 11. CDR3 residues: CASSHREGQGALELFF. The CDR3 DNA follows: TGTGCCAGCAGCCATCGCGAGGGACAGGGGGCTTTGGAGCTGTTTTTT.

This chain connects TRBV27 to TRBJ2-1, with 12 positions matching TRBD2. V was pared by 8 bases and J by 3 bases, with 14 bases of the junction left unmatched. Germline-derived CDR1 and CDR2 are MNHEY and SMNVEV (reference sequence). The CDR3 is made up of 18 amino acids. In DNA, the CDR3 is TGTGCCAGCTCAGACCCTAGCGGGAGGGCGAGCTTCTACAATGAGCAGTTCTTC. Protein product: CASSDPSGRASFYNEQFF.

The V and J genes are TRBV27 and TRBJ1-1; 7 bases agree with TRBD1. V trimming: 3 bases; J trimming: 6 bases; junction bases outside the gene matches: 4. Per the germline V gene, CDR1 is MNHEY and CDR2 is SMNVEV (reference sequence). The CDR3 contains 13 residues. As DNA, the CDR3 is TGTGCCAGCAGTTTGATCAGGGGGTCTGAAGCTTTCTTT. Protein: CASSLIRGSEAFF.

This clone was seen just once. V usage is TRBV10-3 and J usage is TRBJ2-2; D is perhaps TRBD1 or TRBD2 (5 bases each). V lost 6 bases and J lost 6, with 20 bases in between. The CDR3 length is 16 residues. CDR1 is ENHRY and CDR2 is SYGVKD in the germline V gene. CDR3 in DNA: TGTGCCATCAGGAGCCCTAGGGACGGTTCCGCCGGGGAGCTGTTTTTT. This gives the protein CAIRSPRDGSAGELFF.

A note on this clone: Other DNA sequences of this sample code for an identical CDR3. The chain is built from TRBV7-6 and TRBJ2-7, with D perhaps TRBD1 or TRBD2 (5 bases each). This CDR3 spans 12 amino acids. Germline CDR1 is SGHVS and CDR2 is FNYEAQ. V was clipped by 5 bases and J by 0 bases, with 5 bases between them. CDR3 coding DNA: TGTGCCAGCAGCGGGGGCTCCTACGAGCAGTACTTC. Protein sequence: CASSGGSYEQYF.

This clone showed up just once. The identical CDR3 is also encoded by other nucleotide sequences in the sample. The chain uses TRBV27 and TRBJ2-7; D remains ambiguous. The V and J ends lost 2 bases and 2 bases respectively, with 7 bases between them. CDR1 is MNHEY and CDR2 is SMNVEV in the germline V gene (reference sequence). The CDR3 loop spans 13 amino acids. CDR3 sequence: CASSLAPTYEQYF. The CDR3 nucleotides are TGTGCCAGCAGTTTAGCACCAACCTACGAGCAGTACTTC.

The chain uses TRBV11-1 and TRBJ1-1; 8 nucleotides agree with TRBD1. Germline V CDR1 and CDR2: SGHAT, FQDESV (reference sequence). The CDR3 sequence is 14 residues long. After removal of 3 bases from V and 6 bases from J, the junction contained 6 bases not matched to a gene. In DNA, the CDR3 is TGTGCCAGCAGCTTTCAGGGGGCCTCTCCTGAAGCTTTCTTT. It encodes CASSFQGASPEAFF.

This clone was seen only once. V is TRBV6-1 and J is TRBJ2-7; 7 bases map to TRBD2. Germline CDR1 reads MNHNS; CDR2 reads SASEGT. The junction had 6 bases not matched to a gene; V was cut back by 2 bases and J by 2 bases. The CDR3 has 15 amino acids. CDR3 in amino acids: CASSEWLAATYEQYF. CDR3 DNA sequence: TGTGCCAGCAGTGAATGGCTAGCGGCCACCTACGAGCAGTACTTC.